These T cell receptor beta chains were read from a single sample in a study of CD8 T cells in Susac syndrome. TCRdb redid the calling of the immunoSEQ multiplex PCR reads with MiXCR, one entry per CDR3 protein. The sample lists about 47,000 distinct CDR3 sequences, almost 95% seen once, with less than 0.55% in the top ten. The sequenced sample consisted of CD8+ T cells from PBMCs. These receptor sequences come from a human donor in good health. The CDR3 runs from the conserved cysteine through the conserved F or W. The D gene is left open where the match is weak. Size is omitted from some rows. Given values are once, few, many or a class for expanded clones.

J gene | D gene | clone size | V gene | CDR3 protein | CDR3 DNA
TRBJ2-7 | TRBD2 | NA | TRBV27 | CASSILAGVFNYEQYF | TGTGCCAGCAGTATACTAGCGGGGGTTTTCAACTACGAGCAGTACTTC
TRBJ2-1 | NA | NA | TRBV10-3 | CAISDYYNEQFF | TGTGCCATCAGTGACTACTACAATGAGCAGTTCTTC
TRBJ1-1 | NA | few | TRBV5-6 | CASSLADTEAFF | TGTGCCAGCAGCTTGGCGGACACTGAAGCTTTCTTT
TRBJ1-5 | NA | NA | TRBV15 | CATSSGRTSNQPQHF | TGTGCCACCAGCAGCGGACGAACAAGCAATCAGCCCCAGCATTTT
TRBJ2-1 | TRBD2 | once | TRBV7-8 | CASTTTPSGGAYNEQFF | TGTGCCAGCACCACGACGCCTAGCGGGGGAGCCTACAATGAGCAGTTCTTC
TRBJ2-5 | NA | NA | TRBV14 | CASSQDWERKETQYF | TGTGCCAGCAGCCAAGATTGGGAGAGAAAAGAGACCCAGTACTTC
TRBJ2-7 | NA | NA | TRBV4-3 | CASSQERSYEQYF | TGCGCCAGCAGCCAAGAGAGATCCTACGAGCAGTACTTC
TRBJ2-3 | TRBD2 | NA | TRBV7-8 | CASSEQLAGGTDTQYF | TGTGCCAGCAGCGAACAACTAGCGGGAGGCACAGATACGCAGTATTTT
TRBJ2-7 | NA | NA | TRBV7-2 | CASSPSGGRPYEQYF | TGTGCCAGCAGCCCCTCGGGCGGTCGACCCTACGAGCAGTACTTC
TRBJ2-7 | TRBD2 | NA | TRBV7-9 | CASGTSTYEQYF | TGTGCCAGCGGGACTAGCACGTACGAGCAGTACTTC
TRBJ2-7 | TRBD1 | NA | TRBV6-2/TRBV6-3 | CASSYSEIQGDYEQYF | TGTGCCAGCAGTTACTCGGAGATACAGGGGGACTACGAGCAGTACTTC
TRBJ1-3 | NA | NA | TRBV27 | CASSSPPGRESPGNTIYF | TGTGCCAGCAGTTCCCCGCCGGGGAGGGAGTCGCCTGGAAACACCATATATTTT
TRBJ2-7 | TRBD2 | NA | TRBV6-2/TRBV6-3 | CASSSLTSGRAIRSYEQYF | TGTGCCAGCAGCTCCTTGACTAGCGGGAGGGCTATCCGCTCCTACGAGCAGTACTTC
TRBJ2-1 | NA | NA | TRBV4-1 | CASSQEGTEQFF | TGCGCCAGCAGCCAAGAAGGGACAGAGCAGTTCTTC
TRBJ2-1 | TRBD2 | NA | TRBV27 | CASSLLGSGREYNEQFF | TGTGCCAGCAGTTTATTGGGTAGCGGGAGGGAATACAATGAGCAGTTCTTC
TRBJ2-7 | NA | NA | TRBV29-1 | CSVESRDTAYEQYF | TGCAGCGTTGAATCCCGGGACACCGCCTACGAGCAGTACTTC
TRBJ2-1 | NA | once | TRBV23-1 | CASSQYPLHNEQFF | TGCGCCAGCAGTCAATATCCTCTACACAATGAGCAGTTCTTC
TRBJ2-2 | TRBD2 | NA | TRBV7-7 | CASSFGGLAGDTGELFF | TGTGCCAGCAGCTTCGGCGGACTAGCGGGAGATACCGGGGAGCTGTTTTTT
TRBJ2-3 | NA | NA | TRBV6-5 | CASSFMAGPYTDTQYF | TGTGCCAGCAGTTTTATGGCGGGGCCGTACACAGATACGCAGTATTTT
TRBJ2-7 | NA | few | TRBV7-9 | CASSNSGSQYEQYF | TGTGCCAGCAGCAATTCCGGGTCCCAGTACGAGCAGTACTTC
TRBJ2-1 | NA | NA | TRBV29-1 | CSVDNRVKDEQFF | TGCAGCGTTGATAATCGGGTGAAGGATGAGCAGTTCTTC
TRBJ2-5 | TRBD2 | NA | TRBV4-2 | CASSQVKGLGQETQYF | TGTGCCAGCAGCCAAGTGAAGGGACTAGGTCAAGAGACCCAATACTTC
TRBJ2-1 | TRBD2 | once | TRBV4-3 | CASSQGAGALNEQFF | TGCGCCAGCAGCCAGGGAGCGGGGGCGCTCAATGAGCAGTTCTTC
TRBJ2-5 | NA | NA | TRBV27 | CASSPQLNQETQYF | TGTGCCAGCAGTCCCCAACTAAACCAAGAGACCCAGTACTTC
TRBJ2-1 | TRBD2 | NA | TRBV6-2/TRBV6-3 | CASRKGREREQFF | TGTGCCAGCAGGAAAGGGCGGGAGCGTGAGCAGTTCTTC
TRBJ1-1 | NA | once | TRBV4-1 | CASSLLSRTTEAFF | TGCGCCAGCAGTCTTTTGTCCCGGACCACTGAAGCTTTCTTT
TRBJ2-7 | NA | NA | TRBV7-9 | CASSFASEQYF | TGTGCCAGCAGCTTCGCAAGCGAGCAGTACTTC
TRBJ1-2 | TRBD1 | once | TRBV4-1 | CASSQDPGTGHYGYTF | TGCGCCAGCAGCCAAGATCCGGGGACAGGGCACTATGGCTACACCTTC
TRBJ1-5 | TRBD1 | NA | TRBV12-3/TRBV12-4 | CASRTGQSNQPQHF | TGTGCCAGCAGAACGGGACAGTCGAATCAGCCCCAGCATTTT
TRBJ2-1 | NA | NA | TRBV12-3/TRBV12-4 | CASSLRVDNEQFF | TGTGCCAGCAGTTTACGGGTAGACAATGAGCAGTTCTTC
TRBJ2-5 | TRBD2 | once | TRBV7-9 | CASSPRGGEVVTQYF | TGTGCCAGCAGCCCCCGGGGAGGGGAGGTCGTGACCCAGTACTTC
TRBJ2-1 | NA | NA | TRBV4-3 | CASSQAPKWGTATSYNEQFF | TGCGCCAGCAGCCAAGCTCCAAAATGGGGGACCGCGACATCCTACAATGAGCAGTTCTTC
TRBJ2-7 | NA | NA | TRBV27 | CASSLLGGGGLYEQYF | TGTGCCAGCAGTTTACTGGGAGGGGGGGGCCTCTACGAGCAGTACTTC
TRBJ2-2 | NA | NA | TRBV20-1 | CSARATPAGDIGELFF | TGCAGTGCCCGAGCGACCCCGGCCGGCGATATCGGGGAGCTGTTTTTT
TRBJ2-1 | NA | NA | TRBV7-9 | CASSLVTGGPRNEQFF | TGTGCCAGCAGCTTAGTCACCGGAGGGCCTCGGAATGAGCAGTTCTTC
TRBJ1-1 | NA | NA | TRBV7-9 | CASSPRLGRNTEAFF | TGTGCCAGCAGCCCGCGTCTTGGGAGGAACACTGAAGCTTTCTTT
TRBJ2-5 | TRBD2 | NA | TRBV28 | CASSFGGGSVETQYF | TGTGCCAGCAGTTTTGGGGGAGGGAGTGTAGAGACCCAGTACTTC
TRBJ1-1 | NA | NA | TRBV6-5 | CASRSDTEAFF | TGTGCCAGCAGATCTGACACTGAAGCTTTCTTT
TRBJ2-1 | TRBD2 | NA | TRBV11-2 | CASSLVAGEVYEQFF | TGTGCCAGCAGCTTAGTAGCGGGAGAGGTTTATGAGCAGTTCTTC
TRBJ2-5 | NA | NA | TRBV7-9 | CASSSTYTVRGQETQYF | TGTGCCAGCAGCTCGACCTACACAGTGAGGGGGCAAGAGACCCAGTACTTC
TRBJ1-2 | NA | once | TRBV29-1 | CSVEDWGANYGYTF | TGCAGCGTTGAAGATTGGGGGGCGAACTATGGCTACACCTTC
TRBJ2-7 | NA | NA | TRBV29-1 | CSVAGAANDLYEQYF | TGCAGCGTAGCTGGCGCGGCTAACGATCTCTACGAGCAGTACTTC
TRBJ2-1 | NA | NA | TRBV9 | CASSVEYGSSSNEQFF | TGTGCCAGCAGCGTAGAATACGGGAGTTCTAGCAATGAGCAGTTCTTC
TRBJ2-5 | TRBD2 | NA | TRBV13 | CASSLRTSGRETQYF | TGTGCCAGCAGCTTAAGGACTAGCGGGAGGGAGACCCAGTACTTC
TRBJ2-1 | TRBD1 | NA | TRBV7-9 | CASSSIPGQGLDEQFF | TGTGCCAGCAGCTCGATTCCCGGACAGGGTCTCGATGAGCAGTTCTTC
TRBJ2-2 | TRBD2 | NA | TRBV7-9 | CASTTTVTSGTGELFF | TGTGCCAGCACCACTACCGTGACTAGCGGGACCGGGGAGCTGTTTTTT
TRBJ2-7 | TRBD2 | NA | TRBV9 | CASSVGWGAGVNEQYF | TGTGCCAGCAGCGTAGGATGGGGAGCGGGAGTAAACGAGCAGTACTTC
TRBJ1-1 | TRBD1 | once | TRBV7-9 | CASSSSGTGYTEAFF | TGTGCCAGCAGCTCCTCCGGGACAGGGTACACTGAAGCTTTCTTT
TRBJ1-2 | NA | NA | TRBV23-1 | CASSQSSHPADGGYTF | TGCGCCAGCAGTCAATCTTCCCACCCCGCCGACGGGGGCTACACCTTC
TRBJ1-2 | NA | NA | TRBV29-1 | CSATEGEGYGYTF | TGCAGCGCCACGGAGGGGGAAGGCTATGGCTACACCTTC